Following are 9 T cell receptor beta chains from one sample sequenced in a study of technical replicates of blood from several donors. TCRdb's copy holds only in-frame clones and misses some; the assay was immunoSEQ multiplex PCR. Seen here are around 58,000 clones, approximately 86% observed once, and the top ten hold over 4%. The sequenced material came from PBMCs. Receptor source: a human donor in good health. Some clones in this sample may be carry-over from other donors' samples.

The chain joins TRBV7-2 to TRBJ2-5, with D possibly being TRBD2 (6 bases). Trimming pared 5 bases from V and 2 bases from J, leaving 18 bases between. This CDR3 contains 16 residues. Germline loops: CDR1 SGHTA, CDR2 FQGNSA. The CDR3 protein is CASSQGGLPSQETQYF. The DNA of the CDR3 is TGTGCCAGCAGCCAAGGAGGACTACCGTCTCAAGAGACCCAGTACTTC.

This clone was seen only a few times. V usage is TRBV4-3 and J usage is TRBJ1-2; the D gene is possibly TRBD1 (5 bases). The CDR3 length is 14 residues. The V end lost 2 bases, the J end lost 2 bases, and 9 bases lay between the germline ends. Germline lookup yields CDR1 LGHNA and CDR2 YSLEER. CDR3 coding DNA: TGCGCCAGCAGCCAATATTCAGGGAACTATGGCTACACCTTC. Encoded protein: CASSQYSGNYGYTF.

The chain uses TRBV5-1 and TRBJ2-3; 7 bases match TRBD2. Trimming at V came to 4 bases and at J to 4 bases, leaving 9 bases not matched to a gene. CDR1 and CDR2 from the germline V gene are SGHRS and YFSETQ. The CDR3 is 15 residues long. In DNA form, the CDR3 reads TGCGCCAGCAGCGACCCGGGACTACAGCCAGATACGCAGTATTTT. The encoded protein is CASSDPGLQPDTQYF. Full variable domain (rest looked up from reference TRBV5-1 and TRBJ2-3): KAGVTQTPRYLIKTRGQQVTLSCSPISGHRSVSWYQQTPGQGLQFLFEYFSETQRNKGNFPGRFSGRQFSNSRSEMNVSTLELGDSALYLCASSDPGLQPDTQYFGPGTRLTVL.

The chain links TRBV5-1 to TRBJ2-7; 7 positions match TRBD1. The CDR3 length is 14 residues. Germline CDR1 and CDR2: SGHRS and YFSETQ. The V gene end was trimmed by 5 bases and the J gene end by 0 bases; junction bases not matched to a gene: 5. CDR3 residues: CASRNTGDSYEQYF. In DNA form, the CDR3 reads TGCGCCAGCAGAAATACAGGGGACTCCTACGAGCAGTACTTC.

A few counts support this clone. This chain uses TRBV7-2 with TRBJ2-5; TRBD2 agrees at 7 bases. The CDR3 has 14 amino acids. The V gene end was trimmed by 1 base and the J gene end by 14 bases; junction bases not matched to a gene: 13. Germline lookup yields CDR1 SGHTA and CDR2 FQGNSA. CDR3 protein: CASSLGLADTSYYF. The CDR3 bases are TGTGCCAGCAGCTTAGGGCTAGCGGATACCTCTTATTACTTC.

A note on this clone: At one of its ends the junction is not consistent with the germline gene, which may arise from a read error. The rearrangement joins TRBV4-2 to TRBJ1-2; D is unresolved. In germline, CDR1 is LGHNA, CDR2 YNFKEQ. The CDR3 totals 12 residues. CDR3 sequence: CASSQVRGGDVF. Here the CDR3 DNA reads TGTGCCAGCAGCCAAGTTCGAGGAGGAGATGTGTTC.

The V gene is TRBV5-4, the J gene TRBJ1-6, with D hard to call. Germline V gene lookup returns CDR1 SGHNT and CDR2 YYREEE (reference sequence). Trimming removed 2 bases at V and 4 bases at J, with 13 bases between. The CDR3 contains 16 residues. The CDR3, as DNA: TGTGCCAGCAGCTTCGCGGGCGCTCTTTATAATTCACCCCTCCACTTT. Translation: CASSFAGALYNSPLHF.

CDR3: CSVARDRGRDGYTF. DNA for the CDR3: TGCAGCGTTGCCCGGGACAGGGGGCGCGATGGCTACACCTTC. The chain recombines TRBV29-1 with TRBJ1-2, with 12 bases aligning to TRBD1. The CDR3 totals 14 residues. Germline V gene data show CDR1 as SQVTM and CDR2 as ANQGSEA. J gave up 6 bases and V 4 bases, and 6 bases lay outside the gene matches.

The V and J genes are TRBV5-1 and TRBJ1-1; perhaps TRBD1 as D (6 bases). V lost 2 bases, J lost 0 bases, and 17 bases lay in between. CDR3 length: 17 amino acids. Germline V gene data show CDR1 as SGHRS and CDR2 as YFSETQ. The CDR3 DNA reads as TGCGCCAGCAGCTTTGGCTCGTCGGGACAAATGAACACTGAAGCTTTCTTT. Protein product: CASSFGSSGQMNTEAFF.